This TCR beta chain was recovered during a study of monozygotic twins with cystic fibrosis. Study at large: With about 15 PCR cycles, barcoded libraries came from three micrograms of fragmented DNA. Overall study results and limits: No link emerged between shared CDR3 counts and age, concordance or severity. Monozygotic CF twin pairs shared significantly more nucleotide-identical clonotypes than unrelated CF individuals did. V usage most resembled the co-twin in 13 of 16 pairs.

V shed 0 bases and J 4 bases; nucleotides not matched to a gene: 18. This CDR3 region has 19 residues. Looked up from germline, CDR1 is SGDLS and CDR2 is YYNGEE. As concerns this clone: Its antigen is as yet unknown.

TCRdb's copy holds only in-frame clones and misses some; the assay was immunoSEQ multiplex PCR. The table has 8,000 to 10,000 clones, over 80% seen once. The genes are TRBV9 and TRBJ1-1, with TRBD1 identical over 7 bases. The sample comprised blood. The receptor's source is a boy aged 2-9 years with cystic fibrosis. The CDR3 region has the DNA TGTGCCAGCAGCGTAGTCGATCGAGGGTGGACAGGTGTAGGCACTGAAGCTTTCTTT. The encoded protein is CASSVVDRGWTGVGTEAFF.